What follows are 21 T cell receptor beta chains derived from one specimen sequenced in a study of blood T cell repertoires in COVID-19. Sequencing was performed with immunoSEQ multiplex PCR; in TCRdb, only in-frame clones are kept and a portion is missing. The table has 50,000 to 80,000 clones, 80% to 90% seen once. Sample: peripheral blood. Receptor source: a woman aged 55-75 years with acute or convalescent COVID-19.

V and J are TRBV7-2 and TRBJ2-7; 8 bases agree with TRBD1. This CDR3 contains 14 residues. Germline V gives CDR1 SGHTA, CDR2 FQGNSA. V lost 1 base and J lost 6; bases outside the gene matches: 5. CDR3 bases: TGTGCCAGCAGCTTAGGGCAGGGGGCCATCGAGCAGTACTTC. It is translated as CASSLGQGAIEQYF.

J is TRBJ1-6 and V is TRBV5-1; no reliable D call. The germline gives CDR1 SGHRS, CDR2 YFSETQ. The CDR3 is 17 amino acids. Trimming pared 1 base from V and 7 bases from J, leaving 18 bases between. As DNA, the CDR3 is TGCGCCAGCAGCTTGAGTCAGGCGGGGTTGCGGAATTCACCCCTCCACTTT. Protein product: CASSLSQAGLRNSPLHF.

This sequence joins TRBV10-3 and TRBJ1-1; 7 bases match TRBD1. With V trimmed by 2 bases and J by 2 bases, 8 bases remained unmatched. CDR1 ENHRY and CDR2 SYGVKD come from the germline V gene. The CDR3 length is 16 residues. The CDR3 reads CAISEGGGTANTEAFF. The CDR3 nucleotides read TGTGCCATCAGTGAGGGTGGGGGGACAGCCAACACTGAAGCTTTCTTT.

The chain has TRBV24-1 and TRBJ1-2, with D possibly TRBD1 on 5 matching bases. The germline CDR1 and CDR2 sequences are KGHDR and SFDVKD. This CDR3 comprises 15 residues. V was pared by 2 bases and J by 2 bases, with 11 bases between. DNA for the CDR3: TGTGCCACCAGTGATTCCTATAGGGGAAACTATGGCTACACCTTC. Protein sequence: CATSDSYRGNYGYTF.

The rearrangement joins TRBV27 to TRBJ1-2; 7 bases are a match to TRBD1. Germline CDR1 reads MNHEY; CDR2 reads SMNVEV (reference sequence). CDR3 size: 15 residues. Losses at the gene ends were 2 bases for V and 2 bases for J; bases not matched to a gene: 5. The CDR3 region is CASSLQGGRNYGYTF. The CDR3 coding sequence is TGTGCCAGCAGTTTACAAGGGGGCAGGAACTATGGCTACACCTTC.

The chain links TRBV6-1 to TRBJ2-1; 7 bases map to TRBD1. Germline V CDR1 and CDR2: MNHNS, SASEGT. This CDR3 is built from 18 residues. The junction had 10 bases not matched to a gene; V was cut back by 1 base and J by 1 base. The CDR3 DNA follows: TGTGCCAGCAGTGAAGATCACAGGGGCGCCCGGTCCTACAATGAGCAGTTCTTC. Its protein product is CASSEDHRGARSYNEQFF.

The CDR3 here is CASSTQGSGNTIYF. The CDR3 DNA follows: TGTGCCAGCAGTACACAGGGCTCTGGAAACACCATATATTTT. V and J are TRBV6-5 and TRBJ1-3; maybe TRBD1 (6 bases). CDR1 is MNHEY, CDR2 SVGAGI, per germline. There are 14 residues in the CDR3. V gave up 5 bases and J gave up 0 bases, with 8 bases separating them.

The chain recombines TRBV6-5 with TRBJ1-2, with D maybe TRBD1 (5 bases). V dropped 5 bases and J dropped 4 bases, with 17 bases sitting between them. The germline V gene has CDR1 MNHEY and CDR2 SVGAGI. The CDR3 is 15 residues long. This CDR3 reads CASSKNPGTAYGYTF. CDR3 nucleotides: TGTGCCAGCAGTAAAAACCCCGGGACTGCCTATGGCTACACCTTC.

The V and J genes are TRBV5-1 and TRBJ1-3, with D unclear. The germline V gene has CDR1 SGHRS and CDR2 YFSETQ. Trimming removed 4 bases at V and 0 bases at J, with 11 bases between. The CDR3 has 15 residues. The CDR3 DNA is TGCGCCAGCAGCCCCGACGGACTCTCTGGAAACACCATATATTTT. Its translation: CASSPDGLSGNTIYF. The full variable domain, rest sourced from reference TRBV5-1 and TRBJ1-3, is KAGVTQTPRYLIKTRGQQVTLSCSPISGHRSVSWYQQTPGQGLQFLFEYFSETQRNKGNFPGRFSGRQFSNSRSEMNVSTLELGDSALYLCASSPDGLSGNTIYFGEGSWLTVV.

The chain uses TRBV2 and TRBJ1-2, with a weak D call TRBD1 (6 bases). This CDR3 region has 15 residues. The germline CDR1 and CDR2 sequences are SNHLY and FYNNEI. V lost 6 bases to trimming and J lost 1 base, with 15 bases between them. The CDR3 is CASRLRQDLNYGYTF. CDR3 DNA: TGTGCCAGCAGATTACGACAGGACCTTAACTATGGCTACACCTTC.

The chain couples TRBV5-1 to TRBJ2-7; 13 bases align to TRBD2. The CDR3 extends over 18 amino acids. Germline V lookup: CDR1 SGHRS, CDR2 YFSETQ. Trimming took 4 bases from V and 1 from J; bases not matched to a gene: 11. The CDR3 coding sequence is TGCGCCAGCAGCCGCCTAACTAGCGGGGGGGCCGCATCCTACGAGCAGTACTTC. Protein product: CASSRLTSGGAASYEQYF.

The chain is built from TRBV7-6 and TRBJ2-7; 12 nucleotides agree with TRBD2. This CDR3 spans 15 amino acids. Per the germline V gene, CDR1 is SGHVS and CDR2 is FNYEAQ. V trimming: 6 bases; J trimming: 3 bases; junction bases outside the gene matches: 6. The CDR3 loop is CASSSRTSGDYEQYF. Written as DNA, the CDR3 is TGTGCCAGCAGTTCGAGGACTAGCGGGGACTACGAGCAGTACTTC. The full variable domain, its missing parts supplied by reference TRBV7-6 and TRBJ2-7, is GAGVSQSPRYKVTKRGQDVALRCDPISGHVSLYWYRQALGQGPEFLTYFNYEAQQDKSGLPNDRFSAERPEGSISTLTIQRTEQRDSAMYRCASSSRTSGDYEQYFGPGTRLTVT.

The genes are TRBV5-1 and TRBJ2-1, with TRBD2 identical over 9 bases. The CDR3 runs 16 residues. V was pared by 0 bases and J by 4 bases, with 5 bases of the junction left unmatched. Germline V gene lookup returns CDR1 SGHRS and CDR2 YFSETQ. CDR3 sequence reads: CASSLAGLAGYNEQFF. As DNA, the CDR3 is TGCGCCAGCAGCTTGGCAGGGCTAGCGGGGTACAATGAGCAGTTCTTC.

The chain is built from TRBV19 and TRBJ2-6, with D possibly TRBD2 on 5 matching bases. The CDR3 length is 16 residues. Germline V gene data show CDR1 as LNHDA and CDR2 as SQIVND (reference sequence). V was shortened by 5 bases and J by 1 base, with 12 bases between the two germline ends. In nucleotides, the CDR3 is TGTGCCAGTAGTTCTCGGACGGGATCTGGGGCCAACGTCCTGACTTTC. Protein sequence: CASSSRTGSGANVLTF.

The chain has TRBV18 and TRBJ1-1; 9 nucleotides align to TRBD1. Germline CDR1 is KGHSH and CDR2 is LQKENI. This CDR3 is 16 amino acids long. J lost 1 base, V lost 3 bases, and 6 bases had no gene match. The DNA of the CDR3 is TGTGCCAGCTCACCTTTTACAGGGGGCACGAACACTGAAGCTTTCTTT. It translates to CASSPFTGGTNTEAFF.

This clone was detected once. V and J are TRBV5-4 and TRBJ2-7, with 7 positions matching TRBD2. The CDR3 sequence is 14 residues long. The junction had 7 bases not matched to a gene; V was cut back by 2 bases and J by 5 bases. Germline V CDR1 and CDR2: SGHNT, YYREEE (reference sequence). CDR3 amino acids: CASSFSTTSHEQYF. CDR3 nucleotide sequence: TGTGCCAGCAGCTTCTCCACGACTAGCCACGAGCAGTACTTC.

V usage is TRBV5-1 and J usage is TRBJ1-3; perhaps TRBD1 as D (6 bases). Germline loops: CDR1 SGHRS, CDR2 YFSETQ. This CDR3 is 15 amino acids long. Trimming pared 0 bases from V and 2 bases from J, leaving 9 bases between. The CDR3 sequence is CASSLAPGAGNTIYF. CDR3 nucleotide sequence: TGCGCCAGCAGCTTGGCCCCAGGGGCTGGAAACACCATATATTTT. Full variable domain (outside the CDR3, taken from reference TRBV5-1 and TRBJ1-3): KAGVTQTPRYLIKTRGQQVTLSCSPISGHRSVSWYQQTPGQGLQFLFEYFSETQRNKGNFPGRFSGRQFSNSRSEMNVSTLELGDSALYLCASSLAPGAGNTIYFGEGSWLTVV.

The chain is built from TRBV6-2 or TRBV6-3 and TRBJ1-1; D is undetermined. This CDR3 has 16 amino acids. The germline V gene has CDR1 MNHEY and CDR2 SVGEGT. Trimming removed 0 bases at V and 2 bases at J, with 13 bases between. CDR3 nucleotide sequence: TGTGCCAGCAGTTACTCTTTGGGCCTATTAAACACTGAAGCTTTCTTT. It yields the protein CASSYSLGLLNTEAFF.

This clone was found a few times. J is TRBJ2-1 and V is TRBV9; D is unresolved. Trimming took 0 bases from V and 6 from J, leaving 16 bases between them. CDR1 SGDLS and CDR2 YYNGEE come from the germline V gene. The CDR3 spans 16 residues. CDR3 DNA sequence: TGTGCCAGCAGCGTAGAGTTACTTTCCGCCGGCAATGAGCAGTTCTTC. Amino acid sequence: CASSVELLSAGNEQFF. Using reference TRBV9 and TRBJ2-1 for the parts outside the CDR3, the full variable domain is DSGVTQTPKHLITATGQRVTLRCSPRSGDLSVYWYQQSLDQGLQFLIQYYNGEERAKGNILERFSAQQFPDLHSELNLSSLELGDSALYFCASSVELLSAGNEQFFGPGTRLTVL.

The sample holds one count of this clone. The chain recombines TRBV7-9 with TRBJ2-5; 9 bases align to TRBD1. Germline trimming cut 4 bases from V and 5 bases from J; bases unmatched to any gene: 8. The germline gives CDR1 SEHNR, CDR2 FQNEAQ (reference sequence). CDR3 length: 15 residues. CDR3 loop: CASSSYDRGAETQYF. The CDR3 DNA sequence: TGTGCCAGCAGCTCCTACGACAGGGGGGCGGAGACCCAGTACTTC.

Comments on this clone: This sample also contains other DNA sequences that code for the same CDR3. The chain is built from TRBV7-3 and TRBJ1-2; D remains unclear. This CDR3 has 14 amino acids. The germline V gene has CDR1 SGHTA and CDR2 FQGTGA. V was cut by 5 bases and J by 7 bases, with 17 bases left in between. This CDR3 is CASSPSGVGGGYTF. The DNA of the CDR3 is TGTGCCAGCAGCCCCTCCGGGGTAGGAGGTGGCTACACCTTC.